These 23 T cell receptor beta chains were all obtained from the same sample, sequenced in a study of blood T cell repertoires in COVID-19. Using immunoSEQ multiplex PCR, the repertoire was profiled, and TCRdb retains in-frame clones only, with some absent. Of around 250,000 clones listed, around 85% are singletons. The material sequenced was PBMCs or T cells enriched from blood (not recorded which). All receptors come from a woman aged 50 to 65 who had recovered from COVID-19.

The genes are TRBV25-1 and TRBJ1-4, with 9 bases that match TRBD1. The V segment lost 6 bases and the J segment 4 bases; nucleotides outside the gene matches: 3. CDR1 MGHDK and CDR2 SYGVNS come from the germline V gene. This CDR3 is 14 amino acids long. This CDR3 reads CASRWTGDNEKLFF. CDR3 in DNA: TGTGCCAGCAGATGGACAGGGGATAATGAAAAACTGTTTTTT.

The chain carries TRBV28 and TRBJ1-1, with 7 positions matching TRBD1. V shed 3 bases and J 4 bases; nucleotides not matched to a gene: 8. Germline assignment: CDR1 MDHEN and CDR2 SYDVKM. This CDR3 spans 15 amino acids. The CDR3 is CASSFQTGWSTEAFF. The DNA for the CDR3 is TGTGCCAGCAGTTTCCAGACAGGGTGGTCCACTGAAGCTTTCTTT.

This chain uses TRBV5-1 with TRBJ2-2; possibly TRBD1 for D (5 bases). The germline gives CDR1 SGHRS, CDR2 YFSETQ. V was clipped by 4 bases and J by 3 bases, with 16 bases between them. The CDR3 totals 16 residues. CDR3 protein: CASSASLGADTGELFF. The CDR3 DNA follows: TGCGCCAGCAGCGCCAGTCTAGGGGCCGACACCGGGGAGCTGTTTTTT.

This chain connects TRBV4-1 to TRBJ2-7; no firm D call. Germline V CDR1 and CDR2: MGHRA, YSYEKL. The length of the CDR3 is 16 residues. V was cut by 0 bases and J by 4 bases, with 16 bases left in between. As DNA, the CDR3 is TGCGCCAGCAGCCAAGACTCGGGTCCTCTCTTGTACGAGCAGTACTTC. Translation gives CASSQDSGPLLYEQYF.

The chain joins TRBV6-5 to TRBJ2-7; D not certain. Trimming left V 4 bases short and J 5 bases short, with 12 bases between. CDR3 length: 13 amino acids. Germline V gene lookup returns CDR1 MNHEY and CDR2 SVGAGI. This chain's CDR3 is CASSSGPIHEQYF. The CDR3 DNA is TGTGCCAGCAGTTCCGGTCCTATTCACGAGCAGTACTTC.

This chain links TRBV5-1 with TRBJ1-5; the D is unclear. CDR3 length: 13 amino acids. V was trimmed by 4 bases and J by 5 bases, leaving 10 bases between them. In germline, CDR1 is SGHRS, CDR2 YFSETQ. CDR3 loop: CASSLEPDQPQHF. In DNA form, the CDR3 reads TGCGCCAGCAGCCTCGAGCCCGATCAGCCCCAGCATTTT. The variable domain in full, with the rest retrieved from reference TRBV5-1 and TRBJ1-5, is KAGVTQTPRYLIKTRGQQVTLSCSPISGHRSVSWYQQTPGQGLQFLFEYFSETQRNKGNFPGRFSGRQFSNSRSEMNVSTLELGDSALYLCASSLEPDQPQHFGDGTRLSIL.

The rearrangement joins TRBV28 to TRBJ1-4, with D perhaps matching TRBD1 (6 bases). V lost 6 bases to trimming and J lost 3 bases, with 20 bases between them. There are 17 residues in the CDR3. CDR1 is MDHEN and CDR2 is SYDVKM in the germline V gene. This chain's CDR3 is CASSTPDSGPSNEKLFF. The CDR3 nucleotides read TGTGCCAGCAGCACGCCGGACAGTGGACCTTCTAATGAAAAACTGTTTTTT. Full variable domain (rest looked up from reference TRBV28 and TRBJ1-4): DVKVTQSSRYLVKRTGEKVFLECVQDMDHENMFWYRQDPGLGLRLIYFSYDVKMKEKGDIPEGYSVSREKKERFSLILESASTNQTSMYLCASSTPDSGPSNEKLFFGSGTQLSVL.

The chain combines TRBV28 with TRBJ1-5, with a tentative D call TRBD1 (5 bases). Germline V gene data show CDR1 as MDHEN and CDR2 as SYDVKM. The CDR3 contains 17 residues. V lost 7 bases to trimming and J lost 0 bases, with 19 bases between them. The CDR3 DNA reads TGTGCCAGCAATAGCCTAAACAGGATCTATAGCAATCAGCCCCAGCATTTT. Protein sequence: CASNSLNRIYSNQPQHF.

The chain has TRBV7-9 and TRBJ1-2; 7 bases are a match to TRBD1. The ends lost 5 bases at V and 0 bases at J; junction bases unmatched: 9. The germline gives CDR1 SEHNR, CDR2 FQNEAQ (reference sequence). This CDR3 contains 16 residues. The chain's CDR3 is CASSTQTGAPNYGYTF. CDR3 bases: TGTGCCAGCAGCACCCAAACAGGGGCTCCTAACTATGGCTACACCTTC. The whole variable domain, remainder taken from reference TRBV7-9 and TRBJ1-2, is DTGVSQNPRHKITKRGQNVTFRCDPISEHNRLYWYRQTLGQGPEFLTYFQNEAQLEKSRLLSDRFSAERPKGSFSTLEIQRTEQGDSAMYLCASSTQTGAPNYGYTFGSGTRLTVV.

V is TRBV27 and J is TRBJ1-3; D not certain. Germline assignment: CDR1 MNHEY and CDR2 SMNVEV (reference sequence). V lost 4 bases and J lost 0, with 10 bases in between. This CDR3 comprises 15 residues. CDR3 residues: CASSWAGNSGNTIYF. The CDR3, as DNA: TGTGCCAGCAGTTGGGCCGGGAACTCTGGAAACACCATATATTTT.

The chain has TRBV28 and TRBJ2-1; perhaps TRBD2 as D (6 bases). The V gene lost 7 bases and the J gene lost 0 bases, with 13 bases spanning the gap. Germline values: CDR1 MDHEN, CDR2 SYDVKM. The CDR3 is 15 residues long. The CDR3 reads CASMEGGFSYNEQFF. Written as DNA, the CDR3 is TGTGCCAGCATGGAGGGAGGCTTCTCCTACAATGAGCAGTTCTTC.

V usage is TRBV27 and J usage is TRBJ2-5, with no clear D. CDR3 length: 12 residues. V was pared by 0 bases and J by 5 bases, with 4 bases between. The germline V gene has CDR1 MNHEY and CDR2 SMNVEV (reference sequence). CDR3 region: CASSLSQETQYF. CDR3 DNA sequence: TGTGCCAGCAGTTTATCGCAGGAGACCCAGTACTTC.

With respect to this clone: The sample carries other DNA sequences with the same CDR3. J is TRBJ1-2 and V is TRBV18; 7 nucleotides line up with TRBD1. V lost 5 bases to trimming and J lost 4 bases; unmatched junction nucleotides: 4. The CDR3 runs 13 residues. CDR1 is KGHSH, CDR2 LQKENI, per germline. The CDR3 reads CASSEGQPYGYTF. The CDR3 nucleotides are TGTGCCAGCTCAGAGGGACAGCCCTATGGCTACACCTTC. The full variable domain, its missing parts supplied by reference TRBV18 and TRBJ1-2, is NAGVMQNPRHLVRRRGQEARLRCSPMKGHSHVYWYRQLPEEGLKFMVYLQKENIIDESGMPKERFSAEFPKEGPSILRIQQVVRGDSAAYFCASSEGQPYGYTFGSGTRLTVV.

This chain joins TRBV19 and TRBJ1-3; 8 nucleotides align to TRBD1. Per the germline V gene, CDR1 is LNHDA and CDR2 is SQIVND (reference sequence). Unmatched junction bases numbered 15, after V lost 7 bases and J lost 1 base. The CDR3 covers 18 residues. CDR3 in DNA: TGTGCCAGTACCCCAGGGACAGGAGCTTTTCTGTCTGGAAACACCATATATTTT. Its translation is CASTPGTGAFLSGNTIYF.

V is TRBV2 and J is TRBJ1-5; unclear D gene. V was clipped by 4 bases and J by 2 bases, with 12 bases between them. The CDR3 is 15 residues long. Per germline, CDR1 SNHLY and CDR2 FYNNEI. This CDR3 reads CASSAGSSGNQPQHF. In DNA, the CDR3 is TGTGCCAGCAGTGCGGGGAGTTCGGGCAATCAGCCCCAGCATTTT.

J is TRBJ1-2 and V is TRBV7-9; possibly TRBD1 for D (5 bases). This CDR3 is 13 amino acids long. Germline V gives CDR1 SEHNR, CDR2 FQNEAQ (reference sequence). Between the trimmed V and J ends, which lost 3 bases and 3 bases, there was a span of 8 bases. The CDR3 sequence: CASSFRDHYGYTF. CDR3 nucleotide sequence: TGTGCCAGCAGCTTCAGGGATCACTATGGCTACACCTTC.

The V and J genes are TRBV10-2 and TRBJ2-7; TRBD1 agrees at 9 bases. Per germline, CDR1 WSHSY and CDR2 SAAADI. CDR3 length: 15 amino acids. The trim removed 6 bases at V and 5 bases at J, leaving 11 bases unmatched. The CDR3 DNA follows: TGCGCCAGCAGACCTCCGGGACAGGGCTTCCACGAGCAGTACTTC. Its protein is CASRPPGQGFHEQYF.

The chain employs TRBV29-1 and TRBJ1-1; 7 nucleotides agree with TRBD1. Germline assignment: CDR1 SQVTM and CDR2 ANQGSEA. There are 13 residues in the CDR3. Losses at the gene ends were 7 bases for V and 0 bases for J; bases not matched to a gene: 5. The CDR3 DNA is TGCAGCGCCTCGGGACAGATGAACACTGAAGCTTTCTTT. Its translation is CSASGQMNTEAFF.

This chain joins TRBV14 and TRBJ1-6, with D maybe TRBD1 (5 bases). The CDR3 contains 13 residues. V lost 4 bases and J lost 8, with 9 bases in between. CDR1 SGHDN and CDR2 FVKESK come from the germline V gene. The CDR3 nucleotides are TGTGCCAGCAGCCGACAGACCTATTCACCCCTCCACTTT. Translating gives CASSRQTYSPLHF.

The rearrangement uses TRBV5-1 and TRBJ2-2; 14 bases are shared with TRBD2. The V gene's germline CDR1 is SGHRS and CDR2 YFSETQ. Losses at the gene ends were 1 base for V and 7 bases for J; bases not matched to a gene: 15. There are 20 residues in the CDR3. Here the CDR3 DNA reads TGCGCCAGCAGCTTGACGCCAAAAATAGGGACTAGCGGGAGAAACGGGGAGCTGTTTTTT. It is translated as CASSLTPKIGTSGRNGELFF.

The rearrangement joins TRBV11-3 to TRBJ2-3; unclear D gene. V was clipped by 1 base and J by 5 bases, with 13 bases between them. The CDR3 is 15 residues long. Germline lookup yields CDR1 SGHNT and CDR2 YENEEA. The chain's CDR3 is CASSLGTGGRDTQYF. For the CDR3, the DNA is TGTGCCAGCAGCTTAGGAACGGGTGGTCGAGATACGCAGTATTTT.

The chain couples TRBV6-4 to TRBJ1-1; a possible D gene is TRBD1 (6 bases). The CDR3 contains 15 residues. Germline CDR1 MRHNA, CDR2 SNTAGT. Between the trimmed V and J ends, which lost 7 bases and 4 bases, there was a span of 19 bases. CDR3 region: CASTPSGGGLTEAFF. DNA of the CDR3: TGTGCCAGCACTCCCTCGGGGGGCGGGCTCACTGAAGCTTTCTTT.

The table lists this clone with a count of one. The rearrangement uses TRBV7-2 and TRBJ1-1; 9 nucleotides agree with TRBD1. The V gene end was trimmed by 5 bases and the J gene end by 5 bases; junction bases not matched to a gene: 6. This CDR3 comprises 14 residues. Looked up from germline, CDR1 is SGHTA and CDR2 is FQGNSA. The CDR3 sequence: CASSPDRGRTEAFF. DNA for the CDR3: TGTGCCAGCAGCCCAGACAGGGGGAGGACTGAAGCTTTCTTT.